The T cell receptor (beta chain) described here comes from a study of response to subunit inactivated influenza vaccine. The study's findings and limits: The authors suggested that every seasonal influenza vaccination recruits few new T cells.

This clonotype was recorded a few times. Its antigen is not known. CDR1 is MDHEN, CDR2 SYDVKM, per germline. V was trimmed by 5 bases and J by 3 bases, leaving 10 bases between them. The CDR3 is 13 amino acids. Each CDR3 protein is one row after TCRdb ran MiXCR on the RT-PCR reads. The sample contains roughly 630,000 distinct CDR3 sequences, around 13% of which appear only once. The clonotype comes from a man aged 50 to 59 who received an inactivated influenza vaccine. The material sequenced was PBMCs from blood, taken roughly 2 weeks before vaccination. This chain links TRBV28 with TRBJ1-2; no reliable D call. Written as DNA, the CDR3 is TGTGCCAGCAGTGAAAGGTTTGACTATGGCTACACCTTC. It is translated as CASSERFDYGYTF.